This TCR beta chain was identified during a study of T cell responses to AZD1222 COVID-19 vaccine. The protocol was immunoSEQ multiplex PCR, while the TCRdb copy is restricted to in-frame clones and leaves out a portion. The table includes fewer than 95,000 clones, around nine tenths detected once. Germline V CDR1 and CDR2: MGHDK, SYGVNS. Trimming took 10 bases from V and 4 from J; bases not matched to a gene: 15. CDR3 length equals 15 residues. The study's findings and limits: Two AZD1222 administrations were followed by greater Spike-specific TCR breadth and depth. Sampling captured repertoires only after the peak T cell response. The study reported that nearly half of spike-specific TCRs target unmutated variant regions.

Second-dose intervals near 4 or 12 weeks were combined. As regards this clone: Its antigen is unknown.

The V call is TRBV25-1, the J call TRBJ1-1; TRBD1 matches 7 bases. The source is an adult who received the AZD1222 COVID-19 vaccine. The sample was peripheral blood, taken 28 days after the second AZD1222 dose. The CDR3: CATRKSTGAITEAFF. As DNA, the CDR3 is TGTGCCACTCGGAAGAGCACAGGGGCGATCACTGAAGCTTTCTTT.